The 7 T cell receptor beta chains below all came from one sample that was sequenced in a study of blood T cell repertoires in COVID-19. Data came from immunoSEQ multiplex PCR; TCRdb stores just in-frame clones and leaves some out. The table has more than 75,000 clones, roughly four fifths seen once. Sequencing used peripheral blood. The receptor source for this set is a man between 60 and 75 years old with acute or convalescent COVID-19.

V and J are TRBV4-2 and TRBJ1-2; D unresolved. This CDR3 has 16 residues. The germline CDR1 and CDR2 sequences are LGHNA and YNFKEQ. The ends were cut back, 0 bases at V and 3 bases at J, with 14 bases in the middle. This chain's CDR3 is CASSQELMLRDYGYTF. The CDR3 region has the DNA TGTGCCAGCAGCCAAGAATTAATGTTACGGGACTATGGCTACACCTTC.

V usage is TRBV19 and J usage is TRBJ2-3; TRBD2 might be the D (6 bases). Per the germline V gene, CDR1 is LNHDA and CDR2 is SQIVND (reference sequence). The CDR3 totals 15 residues. The V and J ends lost 2 bases and 4 bases respectively, with 13 bases between them. CDR3 DNA sequence: TGTGCCAGTAGTATAACCGGGAGAACCCCAGATACGCAGTATTTT. It encodes CASSITGRTPDTQYF.

This chain connects TRBV6-5 to TRBJ1-1; 10 bases fit TRBD1. The length of the CDR3 is 13 residues. Germline V gene data show CDR1 as MNHEY and CDR2 as SVGAGI. Germline trimming cut 7 bases from V and 3 bases from J; bases unmatched to any gene: 2. This chain's CDR3 is CASTGTGDTEAFF. Here the CDR3 DNA reads TGTGCCAGCACCGGGACAGGGGACACTGAAGCTTTCTTT.

The rearrangement links TRBV5-6 to TRBJ2-7; 7 bases align to TRBD1. The CDR3 runs to 12 residues. The trim removed 3 bases at V and 4 bases at J, leaving 1 base unmatched. Germline values: CDR1 SGHDT, CDR2 YYEEEE. CDR3 sequence: CASSSTGYEQYF. In nucleotides, the CDR3 is TGTGCCAGCAGCTCGACAGGGTACGAGCAGTACTTC.

There are a few counts of this clone. The chain employs TRBV11-1 and TRBJ1-2; D perhaps matches TRBD1 (6 bases). This CDR3 is built from 13 residues. Trimming removed 7 bases at V and 2 bases at J, with 11 bases between. The germline V gene has CDR1 SGHAT and CDR2 FQDESV (reference sequence). DNA for the CDR3: TGTGCCAGCACGACAGGACGAAACTATGGCTACACCTTC. This gives the protein CASTTGRNYGYTF.

This clone has only a few counts. The V call is TRBV7-9, the J call TRBJ1-5; the D gene is possibly TRBD1 (6 bases). Per the germline V gene, CDR1 is SEHNR and CDR2 is FQNEAQ (reference sequence). The length of the CDR3 is 13 residues. V was clipped by 6 bases and J by 5 bases, with 11 bases between them. The CDR3 DNA is TGTGCCAGCAGTACAGGGTTCGATCAGCCCCAGCATTTT. Translated, it gives CASSTGFDQPQHF. The variable domain in full, with the rest retrieved from reference TRBV7-9 and TRBJ1-5, is DTGVSQNPRHKITKRGQNVTFRCDPISEHNRLYWYRQTLGQGPEFLTYFQNEAQLEKSRLLSDRFSAERPKGSFSTLEIQRTEQGDSAMYLCASSTGFDQPQHFGDGTRLSIL.

This clone appeared once. The genes are TRBV28 and TRBJ2-7; D is possibly TRBD2 (6 bases). Trimming removed 3 bases at V and 3 bases at J, with 18 bases between. The CDR3 extends over 16 amino acids. In germline, CDR1 is MDHEN, CDR2 SYDVKM. Here the CDR3 reads CASSLAGPQGVYEQYF. CDR3 coding DNA: TGTGCCAGCAGTTTGGCGGGGCCACAAGGGGTCTACGAGCAGTACTTC. Combining the CDR3 with reference TRBV28 and TRBJ2-7 gives the whole variable domain DVKVTQSSRYLVKRTGEKVFLECVQDMDHENMFWYRQDPGLGLRLIYFSYDVKMKEKGDIPEGYSVSREKKERFSLILESASTNQTSMYLCASSLAGPQGVYEQYFGPGTRLTVT.